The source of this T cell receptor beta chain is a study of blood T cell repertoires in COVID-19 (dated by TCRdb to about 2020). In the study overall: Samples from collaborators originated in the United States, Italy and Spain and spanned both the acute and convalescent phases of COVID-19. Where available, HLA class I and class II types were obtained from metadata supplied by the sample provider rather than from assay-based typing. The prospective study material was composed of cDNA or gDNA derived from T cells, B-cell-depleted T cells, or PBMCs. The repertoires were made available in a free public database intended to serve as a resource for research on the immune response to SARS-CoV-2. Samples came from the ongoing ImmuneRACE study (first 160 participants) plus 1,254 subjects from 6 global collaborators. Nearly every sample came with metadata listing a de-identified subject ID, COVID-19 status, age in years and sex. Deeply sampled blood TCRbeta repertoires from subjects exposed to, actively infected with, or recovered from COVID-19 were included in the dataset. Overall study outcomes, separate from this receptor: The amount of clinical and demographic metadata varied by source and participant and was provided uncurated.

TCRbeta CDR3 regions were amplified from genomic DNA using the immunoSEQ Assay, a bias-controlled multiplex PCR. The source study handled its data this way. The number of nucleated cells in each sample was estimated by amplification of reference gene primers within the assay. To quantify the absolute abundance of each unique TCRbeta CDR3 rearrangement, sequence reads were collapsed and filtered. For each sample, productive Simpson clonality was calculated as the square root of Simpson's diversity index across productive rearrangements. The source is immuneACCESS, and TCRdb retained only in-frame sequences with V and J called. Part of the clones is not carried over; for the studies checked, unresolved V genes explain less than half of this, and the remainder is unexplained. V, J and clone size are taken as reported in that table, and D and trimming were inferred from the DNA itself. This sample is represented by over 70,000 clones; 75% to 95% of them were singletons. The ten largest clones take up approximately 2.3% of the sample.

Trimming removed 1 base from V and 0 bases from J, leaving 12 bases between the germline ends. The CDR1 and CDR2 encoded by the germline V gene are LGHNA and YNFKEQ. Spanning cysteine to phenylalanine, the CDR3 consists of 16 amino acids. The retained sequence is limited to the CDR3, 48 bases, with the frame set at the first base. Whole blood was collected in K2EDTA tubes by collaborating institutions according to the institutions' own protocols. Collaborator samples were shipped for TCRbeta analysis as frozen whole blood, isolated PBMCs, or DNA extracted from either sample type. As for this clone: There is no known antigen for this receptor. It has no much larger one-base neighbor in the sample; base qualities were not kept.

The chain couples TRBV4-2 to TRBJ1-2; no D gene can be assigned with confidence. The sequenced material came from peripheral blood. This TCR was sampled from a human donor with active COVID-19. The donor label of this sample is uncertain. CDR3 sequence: CASSQVGERSNYGYTF. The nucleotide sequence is TGTGCCAGCAGCCAAGTGGGCGAACGGTCTAACTATGGCTACACCTTC.